This is a list of T cell receptor beta chains from one sample in a study of cytomegalovirus exposure and HLA in healthy donors. Libraries were prepared by immunoSEQ multiplex PCR; TCRdb keeps only in-frame clonotypes and omits some of them. Counted here are about 230,000 clones, approximately 82% occurring once; the ten biggest clones make up about 0.58%. The source material was PBMCs. All receptors derive from a woman between 40 and 50 years old in good health and CMV-seronegative. Each CDR3 is given with its conserved first and last residue. The order of the fields is CDR3 DNA, CDR3 protein, J gene, clone size, D gene, V gene. A D gene is named only where the DNA matches it firmly. Some rows mark clone size as missing; the rest say once, few, many or name a class of expanded clone.

CDR3nt: TGTGCCAGTCAGGGACAGGCAAATTCACCCCTCCACTTT
CDR3aa: CASQGQANSPLHF
j_gene: TRBJ1-6
abundance: NA
d_gene: TRBD1
v_gene: TRBV19

CDR3nt: TGTGCCAGCAGCTGGGGGGACGGTGAAAAACTGTTTTTT
CDR3aa: CASSWGDGEKLFF
j_gene: TRBJ1-4
abundance: NA
d_gene: NA
v_gene: TRBV7-9

CDR3nt: TGTGCCAGCAGCTTAGGAGGGGGCTCGTCGTACGAGCAGTACTTC
CDR3aa: CASSLGGGSSYEQYF
j_gene: TRBJ2-7
abundance: once
d_gene: TRBD1
v_gene: TRBV11-3

CDR3nt: TGTGCCAGCAGCCCCTGGGGAATAGCGGGGGACACCGGGGAGCTGTTTTTT
CDR3aa: CASSPWGIAGDTGELFF
j_gene: TRBJ2-2
abundance: NA
d_gene: TRBD2
v_gene: TRBV9

CDR3nt: TGTGCCAGCACCAAAAGGAAGCGGGGGTTATGCACAGATACGCAGTATTTT
CDR3aa: CASTKRKRGLCTDTQYF
j_gene: TRBJ2-3
abundance: NA
d_gene: NA
v_gene: TRBV21-1

CDR3nt: TGTGCCAGCAGCCTTGGGGACAGGCGCAACACAGATACGCAGTATTTT
CDR3aa: CASSLGDRRNTDTQYF
j_gene: TRBJ2-3
abundance: once
d_gene: TRBD1
v_gene: TRBV7-6

CDR3nt: TGTGCCAGTAGTTTCGGGACAGTGCATAATTCACCCCTCCACTTT
CDR3aa: CASSFGTVHNSPLHF
j_gene: TRBJ1-6
abundance: few
d_gene: TRBD1
v_gene: TRBV19

CDR3nt: TGTGCCAGCAGTTACTCGTCAGGTCGCAGCACAGATACGCAGTATTTT
CDR3aa: CASSYSSGRSTDTQYF
j_gene: TRBJ2-3
abundance: NA
d_gene: NA
v_gene: TRBV6-5

CDR3nt: TGTGCCAGTAGTGTGGGGCCCTATTCACCCCTCCACTTT
CDR3aa: CASSVGPYSPLHF
j_gene: TRBJ1-6
abundance: once
d_gene: NA
v_gene: TRBV19

CDR3nt: TGTGCCAGCAGCCCGGATTGGAGTGTAGCTAATGAAAAACTGTTTTTT
CDR3aa: CASSPDWSVANEKLFF
j_gene: TRBJ1-4
abundance: NA
d_gene: NA
v_gene: TRBV5-4

CDR3nt: TGCGCCAGCAGCTTGGATGGGACAGCCACAGATACGCAGTATTTT
CDR3aa: CASSLDGTATDTQYF
j_gene: TRBJ2-3
abundance: NA
d_gene: TRBD1
v_gene: TRBV5-1

CDR3nt: TGTGCCAGCTCACAATCCAGGGAAGGGACTGAAGCTTTCTTT
CDR3aa: CASSQSREGTEAFF
j_gene: TRBJ1-1
abundance: NA
d_gene: NA
v_gene: TRBV18

CDR3nt: TGTGCCAGCTCACCAGAGACAGGGGGCCGACAGCCCCAGCATTTT
CDR3aa: CASSPETGGRQPQHF
j_gene: TRBJ1-5
abundance: few
d_gene: TRBD1
v_gene: TRBV18

CDR3nt: TGCGCCAGCAGCTCGGGACTAGCGGGGGGCCCGGACAGCACAGATACGCAGTATTTT
CDR3aa: CASSSGLAGGPDSTDTQYF
j_gene: TRBJ2-3
abundance: NA
d_gene: TRBD2
v_gene: TRBV5-1

CDR3nt: TGTGCCAGCAGCACCCCGGGACACCCAGTTAGCTACACCTTC
CDR3aa: CASSTPGHPVSYTF
j_gene: TRBJ1-2
abundance: NA
d_gene: NA
v_gene: TRBV9

CDR3nt: TGCGCCAGCAGTCCCGGACAGGATAACGAGCAGTACTTC
CDR3aa: CASSPGQDNEQYF
j_gene: TRBJ2-7
abundance: NA
d_gene: TRBD1
v_gene: TRBV4-1

CDR3nt: TGCGCCAGCAGCCCCGGGTTACTTGCTGGGGAGACCCAGTACTTC
CDR3aa: CASSPGLLAGETQYF
j_gene: TRBJ2-5
abundance: NA
d_gene: NA
v_gene: TRBV5-1

CDR3nt: TGTGCCAGCCGACCTGGACAGGGGTCCCTTCGGCCCCAGCATTTT
CDR3aa: CASRPGQGSLRPQHF
j_gene: TRBJ1-5
abundance: NA
d_gene: TRBD1
v_gene: TRBV5-5

CDR3nt: TGCGCCAGCAGCTTTGGGGCCTCCTACGAGCAGTACTTC
CDR3aa: CASSFGASYEQYF
j_gene: TRBJ2-7
abundance: NA
d_gene: NA
v_gene: TRBV5-1

CDR3nt: TGTGCCTCGGCCGGGACTGACAATTCACCCCTCCACTTT
CDR3aa: CASAGTDNSPLHF
j_gene: TRBJ1-6
abundance: once
d_gene: NA
v_gene: TRBV2

CDR3nt: TGTGCCAGCCTTGGACAGGGTATCTTCTACGAGCAGTACTTC
CDR3aa: CASLGQGIFYEQYF
j_gene: TRBJ2-7
abundance: NA
d_gene: TRBD1
v_gene: TRBV2

CDR3nt: TGTGCCAGCAGCTTAGTAAGGGACAGGGGTACAGATACGCAGTATTTT
CDR3aa: CASSLVRDRGTDTQYF
j_gene: TRBJ2-3
abundance: NA
d_gene: TRBD1
v_gene: TRBV11-3

CDR3nt: TGTGCCAGCAGCTCTGGGCGGGGGATTGCTGAAGCTTTCTTT
CDR3aa: CASSSGRGIAEAFF
j_gene: TRBJ1-1
abundance: NA
d_gene: NA
v_gene: TRBV7-8

CDR3nt: TGTGCCAGCAGCTTACCCCGACAGGGGACGAGAATGAACACTGAAGCTTTCTTT
CDR3aa: CASSLPRQGTRMNTEAFF
j_gene: TRBJ1-1
abundance: NA
d_gene: TRBD1
v_gene: TRBV7-8

CDR3nt: TGTGCCAGCAGCGTAGCCCTCCAGGGGCATGACACTGAAGCTTTCTTT
CDR3aa: CASSVALQGHDTEAFF
j_gene: TRBJ1-1
abundance: NA
d_gene: NA
v_gene: TRBV9

CDR3nt: TGCAGCGTTCCGGGACAGGGGGCTTTTGGAAACACCATATATTTT
CDR3aa: CSVPGQGAFGNTIYF
j_gene: TRBJ1-3
abundance: NA
d_gene: TRBD1
v_gene: TRBV29-1

CDR3nt: TGTGCCAGCAAAACAGGGATTGAGTATGGCTACACCTTC
CDR3aa: CASKTGIEYGYTF
j_gene: TRBJ1-2
abundance: NA
d_gene: NA
v_gene: TRBV27

CDR3nt: TGTGCCACCAGCATGATGACAGAAGCGAACACTGAAGCTTTCTTT
CDR3aa: CATSMMTEANTEAFF
j_gene: TRBJ1-1
abundance: NA
d_gene: NA
v_gene: TRBV15

CDR3nt: TGTGCCAGTAGTAAGCCCGGGACACGTAATCAGCCCCAGCATTTT
CDR3aa: CASSKPGTRNQPQHF
j_gene: TRBJ1-5
abundance: NA
d_gene: NA
v_gene: TRBV19

CDR3nt: TGTGCCAGCAGTTCACAGCGGGGGGGCCACGAGCAGTACTTC
CDR3aa: CASSSQRGGHEQYF
j_gene: TRBJ2-7
abundance: NA
d_gene: TRBD2
v_gene: TRBV2

CDR3nt: TGTGCCACCAGAGGCAGGGGCGGGAATGAGCAGTTCTTC
CDR3aa: CATRGRGGNEQFF
j_gene: TRBJ2-1
abundance: NA
d_gene: NA
v_gene: TRBV15

CDR3nt: TGTGCCAGCAGCTTAGTTCCCGGAGGGGAGACCCAGTACTTC
CDR3aa: CASSLVPGGETQYF
j_gene: TRBJ2-5
abundance: few
d_gene: NA
v_gene: TRBV7-2

CDR3nt: TGCGCCAGCAGCCACCCCTCGCGGCCGAGCGGTGAGACCCAGTACTTC
CDR3aa: CASSHPSRPSGETQYF
j_gene: TRBJ2-5
abundance: NA
d_gene: NA
v_gene: TRBV4-1

CDR3nt: TGTGCCAGCAGTGAAAGGCAGGGGGGCCCCTACGAGCAGTACTTC
CDR3aa: CASSERQGGPYEQYF
j_gene: TRBJ2-7
abundance: NA
d_gene: NA
v_gene: TRBV6-1

CDR3nt: TGCGCCACCGGGACAGACCATACTCGGGAGCAGTACTTC
CDR3aa: CATGTDHTREQYF
j_gene: TRBJ2-7
abundance: NA
d_gene: TRBD1
v_gene: TRBV10-1

CDR3nt: TGTGCCAGCAGCGCGGGACAGGGGGCGTCCGAGCAGTACTTC
CDR3aa: CASSAGQGASEQYF
j_gene: TRBJ2-7
abundance: once
d_gene: TRBD1
v_gene: TRBV5-4

CDR3nt: TGTGCCAGCAGCTTAGTTCCAGGGGACACTGAAGCTTTCTTT
CDR3aa: CASSLVPGDTEAFF
j_gene: TRBJ1-1
abundance: NA
d_gene: NA
v_gene: TRBV11-3

CDR3nt: TGTGCCAGTACCGTGACAGGGGGGGTCACTGAAGCTTTCTTT
CDR3aa: CASTVTGGVTEAFF
j_gene: TRBJ1-1
abundance: NA
d_gene: TRBD1
v_gene: TRBV19

CDR3nt: TGTGCCAGTAGTATGGGAGGGGGCCAAGAGACCCAGTACTTC
CDR3aa: CASSMGGGQETQYF
j_gene: TRBJ2-5
abundance: NA
d_gene: NA
v_gene: TRBV19

CDR3nt: TGTGCCAGCAGTTACAGGGGGCGGGATGGCTACACCTTC
CDR3aa: CASSYRGRDGYTF
j_gene: TRBJ1-2
abundance: NA
d_gene: TRBD1
v_gene: TRBV28

CDR3nt: TGTGCCAGCAGCTATCGGACAGGGAAATTGGTACTGGCAGCTTTCTTT
CDR3aa: CASSYRTGKLVLAAFF
j_gene: TRBJ1-1
abundance: NA
d_gene: TRBD1
v_gene: TRBV7-8

CDR3nt: TGTGCCACCAATAGCAGGGGATTCACTGAAGCTTTCTTT
CDR3aa: CATNSRGFTEAFF
j_gene: TRBJ1-1
abundance: NA
d_gene: NA
v_gene: TRBV28

CDR3nt: TGTGCCAGCAGTTCCGGGACTAGTTACACAGATACGCAGTATTTT
CDR3aa: CASSSGTSYTDTQYF
j_gene: TRBJ2-3
abundance: NA
d_gene: TRBD2
v_gene: TRBV28

CDR3nt: TGTGCCAGCAGCACTGCCACGAGTACCGGGGAGCTGTTTTTT
CDR3aa: CASSTATSTGELFF
j_gene: TRBJ2-2
abundance: NA
d_gene: NA
v_gene: TRBV7-9

CDR3nt: TGTGCCAGCAGACCTGAAGGACTAGGTCAAGAGACCCAGTACTTC
CDR3aa: CASRPEGLGQETQYF
j_gene: TRBJ2-5
abundance: NA
d_gene: TRBD2
v_gene: TRBV6-5

CDR3nt: TGTGCCAGCAGCTCCCGGTCGACAGGGCCCGCTTACAATGAGCAGTTCTTC
CDR3aa: CASSSRSTGPAYNEQFF
j_gene: TRBJ2-1
abundance: NA
d_gene: TRBD1
v_gene: TRBV7-6

CDR3nt: TGTGCCAGCTCACCAGGCTCCCCTTATGAGCAGTTCTTC
CDR3aa: CASSPGSPYEQFF
j_gene: TRBJ2-1
abundance: NA
d_gene: NA
v_gene: TRBV18

CDR3nt: TGCGCCAGCAGCACGATTGGCGCACGGGGGATAGACACTGAAGCTTTCTTT
CDR3aa: CASSTIGARGIDTEAFF
j_gene: TRBJ1-1
abundance: NA
d_gene: NA
v_gene: TRBV5-1

CDR3nt: TGTGCCAGCAGCCCATTGACAGGGGATCGTGACCAGCATTTT
CDR3aa: CASSPLTGDRDQHF
j_gene: TRBJ1-5
abundance: NA
d_gene: TRBD1
v_gene: TRBV6-6

CDR3nt: TGTGCCAGCAGCTCCGGGTTTAATGAAAAACTGTTTTTT
CDR3aa: CASSSGFNEKLFF
j_gene: TRBJ1-4
abundance: few
d_gene: NA
v_gene: TRBV7-2

CDR3nt: TGTGCCAGCAGCTTAATGGCTCGGGGTAATTCACCCCTCCACTTT
CDR3aa: CASSLMARGNSPLHF
j_gene: TRBJ1-6
abundance: NA
d_gene: NA
v_gene: TRBV7-9

CDR3nt: TGTGCCAGTAGTATAGGTCTAGCGGGGGGAAAAACCGGGGAGCTGTTTTTT
CDR3aa: CASSIGLAGGKTGELFF
j_gene: TRBJ2-2
abundance: NA
d_gene: TRBD2
v_gene: TRBV19

CDR3nt: TGCGCCAGCAGCCTGGCTAGCGGGGGGGGCGCCGGGGAGCTGTTTTTT
CDR3aa: CASSLASGGGAGELFF
j_gene: TRBJ2-2
abundance: NA
d_gene: TRBD2
v_gene: TRBV4-3